A selection of T cell receptor beta chains follows, all from one sample in a study of T cells in Graves' hyperthyroidism and ophthalmopathy. In TCRdb, the multiplex PCR reads were re-called with MiXCR into one record per CDR3 protein. The sample includes 660,000 or so distinct CDR3 sequences, 20% to 25% of them seen just once. The specimen was blood. The receptors shown here come from a man aged 30 to 45 with Graves' ophthalmopathy. Both conserved end residues are part of each CDR3. The D gene is left open where the match is weak. Clone sizes are given selectively: once, few, many, or a class where the clone is expanded.

cdr3_nt cdr3_aa clone_size j_call v_call cdr3_length d_call
TGTGCCAGCAGCATGTACATGAACACTGAAGCTTTCTTT CASSMYMNTEAFF many TRBJ1-1 TRBV7-3 13 -
TGTGCCAGCAGTTCTGGACAGGGGGGCGCAGAGACCCAGTACTTC CASSSGQGGAETQYF many TRBJ2-5 TRBV28 15 TRBD1
TGTGCCAGCAATGAAGGACTAGCGAGCACCGGGGAGCTGTTTTTT CASNEGLASTGELFF - TRBJ2-2 TRBV27 15 TRBD2
TGTGCCAGCAGCCCGGAATGGGGGGCTTCCTACGAGCAGTACTTC CASSPEWGASYEQYF - TRBJ2-7 TRBV14 15 -
TGTGCCAGCCTCGGGGGCGGAGATCAAGAGACCCAGTACTTC CASLGGGDQETQYF - TRBJ2-5 TRBV4-2 14 -
TGTGCCAGCAGCCAAGATTACGGGGCCTATAATGAAAAACTGTTTTTT CASSQDYGAYNEKLFF many TRBJ1-4 TRBV3-1 16 -
TGTGCCAGCAGCAGGGCCCCCAATCAGCCCCAGCATTTT CASSRAPNQPQHF many TRBJ1-5 TRBV27 13 -
TGTGCCAGCAGCCAAGATGTCGAGCAGTACTTC CASSQDVEQYF many TRBJ2-7 TRBV3-1 11 -
TGTGCCAGCAGAACGGGACAGACCGAGAATTCACCCCTCCACTTT CASRTGQTENSPLHF many TRBJ1-6 TRBV6-2/TRBV6-3 15 TRBD1
TGTGCCAGCAGCACACCGGACAGGGCGGATGGCTACACCTTC CASSTPDRADGYTF few TRBJ1-2 TRBV2 14 TRBD1
TGCGCCAGCAGCTGGGGACTAGCGGGAGGAGAGGGCAATGAGCAGTTCTTC CASSWGLAGGEGNEQFF many TRBJ2-1 TRBV5-1 17 TRBD2
TGTGCCAACTACGAGACGGGACAGGGCGCCAATGAGCAGTTCTTC CANYETGQGANEQFF - TRBJ2-1 TRBV6-2/TRBV6-3 15 TRBD1
TGTGCCATTACTAGCGGGAGCTCTGATACGCAGTATTTT CAITSGSSDTQYF few TRBJ2-3 TRBV2 13 TRBD2
TGTGCCTGGAGTCAACACGAGAACGGTAATACGCAGTATTTT CAWSQHENGNTQYF - TRBJ2-3 TRBV30 14 -
TGTGCCAGCAGCTCATACAGGGACACTGAAGCTTTCTTT CASSSYRDTEAFF many TRBJ1-1 TRBV5-8 13 -
TGTGCCAGCAGCCTCGTGGGGGGTAAAGAAAAACTGTTTTTT CASSLVGGKEKLFF - TRBJ1-4 TRBV3-1 14 -
TGCGCCAGCAGCCCGGAGGGCGATTTCAATGAGCAGTTCTTC CASSPEGDFNEQFF - TRBJ2-1 TRBV5-1 14 -
TGTGCCAGCAGTCCCAGACAGTCTTCCTACGAGCAGTACTTC CASSPRQSSYEQYF many TRBJ2-7 TRBV28 14 -
TGTGCCACCAGCAGAGATCTCGGGGGGAATGAGCAGTTCTTC CATSRDLGGNEQFF few TRBJ2-1 TRBV15 14 TRBD2
TGTGCCAGCTCGCCGAACTGGGACAGGGGGTCCGAGCAGTACTTC CASSPNWDRGSEQYF - TRBJ2-7 TRBV18 15 TRBD1
TGTGCCAGCAGTTCCGCCCCCGGGGCGAACACTGAAGCTTTCTTT CASSSAPGANTEAFF many TRBJ1-1 TRBV9 15 -
TGTGCCAGCAGCGAGACAGGGGGCGCGCCCACTGAAGCTTTCTTT CASSETGGAPTEAFF few TRBJ1-1 TRBV11-3 15 TRBD1
TGTGCCAGCAGCCTGGCCACAGGGCCCTCCATGAACACTGAAGCTTTCTTT CASSLATGPSMNTEAFF - TRBJ1-1 TRBV11-2 17 -
TGTGCCAGCAGCGTAGGAGGACCCCAGAACACCGGGGAGCTGTTTTTT CASSVGGPQNTGELFF few TRBJ2-2 TRBV9 16 -
TGTGCCAGCAGCTTAGCTACAGAGGGGGAGACCCAGTACTTC CASSLATEGETQYF - TRBJ2-5 TRBV7-6 14 -
TGCGCCAGCAGCCAAGATTTGGGCCTCTATGGCTACACCTTC CASSQDLGLYGYTF - TRBJ1-2 TRBV4-3 14 -
TGTGCCAGCTTTATTCGGGGGCGGGATGAAGCTTTCTTT CASFIRGRDEAFF many TRBJ1-1 TRBV2 13 -
TGTGCCAGCAGCCTAAACGGGGAGACCCAGTACTTC CASSLNGETQYF many TRBJ2-5 TRBV5-4 12 -
TGTGCCAGCACTACAGGGATAAGAGAGACCCAGTACTTC CASTTGIRETQYF few TRBJ2-5 TRBV7-2 13 -